One and the same sample provided the 13 T cell receptor beta chains below, sequenced in a study of Siglec-9 on CD8 T cells in melanoma. TCRdb's table, derived via immunoSEQ multiplex PCR, lists solely in-frame clones and lacks some. The sample includes 30,000 to 45,000 clones, around 82% of them seen just once. Material: Siglec-9- CD8+ T cells sorted from blood. The receptors derive from a human donor in good health.

The V gene is TRBV6-1, the J gene TRBJ1-5; D is unclear. Germline V lookup: CDR1 MNHNS, CDR2 SASEGT. V lost 2 bases and J 0 bases, leaving 8 bases between the germline ends. There are 15 residues in the CDR3. The chain's CDR3 is CASSEYKGSNQPQHF. CDR3 DNA: TGTGCCAGCAGTGAATACAAGGGTAGCAATCAGCCCCAGCATTTT.

V and J are TRBV28 and TRBJ2-3, with 7 positions matching TRBD1. The CDR3 totals 15 residues. The junction had 4 bases not matched to a gene; V was cut back by 4 bases and J by 0 bases. Germline CDR1 reads MDHEN; CDR2 reads SYDVKM. The CDR3 sequence: CASSWDSPSTDTQYF. CDR3 coding DNA: TGTGCCAGCAGTTGGGACAGTCCTAGCACAGATACGCAGTATTTT.

The chain uses TRBV4-1 and TRBJ2-4; 12 positions agree with TRBD2. The V segment lost 2 bases and the J segment 10 bases; nucleotides outside the gene matches: 9. The CDR3 spans 16 residues. Looked up from germline, CDR1 is MGHRA and CDR2 is YSYEKL. CDR3 loop: CASSQLQGLAGDIQYF. The DNA of the CDR3 is TGCGCCAGCAGCCAATTACAGGGACTAGCGGGCGATATTCAGTACTTC.

This sequence joins TRBV11-2 and TRBJ2-1; D is uncertain. Germline CDR1 is SGHAT and CDR2 is FQNNGV. The CDR3 totals 15 residues. Trimming cost V 6 bases and J 6 bases, with 18 bases left between them. Here the CDR3 DNA reads TGTGCCAGCAGAGCCATTAGACTCCCGAGCAATGAGCAGTTCTTC. Protein sequence: CASRAIRLPSNEQFF.

This clone was seen once. The J gene is TRBJ2-7, the V gene TRBV7-8; the match to TRBD1 covers 7 bases. Germline assignment: CDR1 SGHVS and CDR2 FQNEAQ. V was clipped by 5 bases and J by 4 bases; unmatched bases: 8. The length of the CDR3 is 14 residues. The CDR3 sequence is CASSRDGTVYEQYF. The CDR3 DNA reads TGTGCCAGCAGCCGAGATGGGACAGTATACGAGCAGTACTTC.

The chain joins TRBV19 to TRBJ1-2, with 9 positions matching TRBD1. The CDR3 consists of 14 residues. The J segment lost 4 bases and the V segment lost 3 bases, leaving 3 bases of the junction unmatched. Per germline, CDR1 LNHDA and CDR2 SQIVND (reference sequence). CDR3 nucleotide sequence: TGTGCCAGTAGTATCGGGACAGGGAGCTATGGCTACACCTTC. This translates into CASSIGTGSYGYTF.

This chain joins TRBV29-1 and TRBJ2-7, with unresolved D. The CDR3 totals 12 residues. The ends were cut back, 5 bases at V and 0 bases at J, with 8 bases in the middle. Germline V gene sequence: CDR1 SQVTM, CDR2 ANQGSEA. The CDR3 is CSVRAGSYEQYF. CDR3 sequence (DNA): TGCAGCGTTAGGGCAGGCTCCTACGAGCAGTACTTC.

The chain uses TRBV6-6 and TRBJ2-1, with 9 positions matching TRBD1. With 2 bases clipped from V and 10 bases from J, the junction kept 9 bases outside the gene matches. The CDR3 contains 15 residues. Per the germline V gene, CDR1 is MNHNY and CDR2 is SVGAGI (reference sequence). The CDR3 DNA sequence: TGTGCCAGCAGTTACACTATAACGGGACAGGGAGAGCAGTTCTTC. As protein: CASSYTITGQGEQFF.

The chain links TRBV30 to TRBJ2-7; D gene unclear. The V end lost 2 bases, the J end lost 2 bases, and 10 bases lay between the germline ends. Germline CDR1 and CDR2: GTSNPN and SVGIG (reference sequence). The CDR3 is 13 amino acids. CDR3 coding DNA: TGTGCCTGGAGTCAGGCCGGTCCCTACGAGCAGTACTTC. Amino acid sequence: CAWSQAGPYEQYF.

This clone was counted between two and nine times. This sequence joins TRBV11-2 and TRBJ1-1; no clear D. The CDR3 runs 13 residues. The V and J ends lost 0 bases and 1 base respectively, with 3 bases between them. Germline-derived CDR1 and CDR2 are SGHAT and FQNNGV. The CDR3 nucleotides are TGTGCCAGCAGCTTAGACACGAACACTGAAGCTTTCTTT. It specifies CASSLDTNTEAFF. The complete variable domain, with remaining parts taken from reference TRBV11-2 and TRBJ1-1, reads EAGVAQSPRYKIIEKRQSVAFWCNPISGHATLYWYQQILGQGPKLLIQFQNNGVVDDSQLPKDRFSAERLKGVDSTLKIQPAKLEDSAVYLCASSLDTNTEAFFGQGTRLTVV.

The chain couples TRBV6-1 to TRBJ2-7; D might be TRBD1 or TRBD2, each matching 5 bases. Germline loops: CDR1 MNHNS, CDR2 SASEGT. Trimming pared 3 bases from V and 2 bases from J, leaving 11 bases between. The CDR3 totals 14 residues. This CDR3 reads CASSEGPTPYEQYF. The DNA of the CDR3 is TGTGCCAGCAGTGAGGGACCGACCCCCTACGAGCAGTACTTC.

The V and J genes are TRBV25-1 and TRBJ1-2; D gene ambiguous. Germline CDR1 and CDR2: MGHDK and SYGVNS. V was pared by 3 bases and J by 3 bases, with 11 bases between. The CDR3 extends over 14 amino acids. The CDR3 bases are TGTGCCAGCAGTGATTCGAGCGGCTACTATGGCTACACCTTC. Translating gives CASSDSSGYYGYTF.

This chain joins TRBV7-9 and TRBJ2-7, with 9 bases matching TRBD1. Germline CDR1 and CDR2: SEHNR and FQNEAQ (reference sequence). Losses at the gene ends were 1 base for V and 5 bases for J; bases not matched to a gene: 3. The CDR3 spans 14 residues. The CDR3 sequence is CASSLVGQGNEQYF. CDR3 bases: TGTGCCAGCAGCTTAGTGGGACAGGGCAACGAGCAGTACTTC.